The source of this T cell receptor beta chain is a study of T cell changes during pregnancy in multiple sclerosis. Repertoires were generated with immunoSEQ multiplex PCR, while TCRdb's copy carries only in-frame clones and drops some. The sample shows about 31,000 clones, around 88% of them seen only once. The CDR3 length is 15 residues. With 0 bases removed from V and 8 bases from J, the gap between germline ends came to 16 bases. Germline CDR1 is LGHNA and CDR2 is YNFKEQ. The clonotype was recovered from a female donor in good health, enrolled as a control in a pregnancy study. The chain employs TRBV4-2 and TRBJ1-2; D ambiguous. This specimen was CD4+ T cells from peripheral blood mononuclear cells, taken in the first trimester of pregnancy. CDR3 DNA sequence: TGTGCCAGCAGCCAAGAGGCGGAGGCGGTGAAAGGCTACACCTTC. Its protein is CASSQEAEAVKGYTF.